The present entry profiles one T cell receptor beta chain with its context. Its specificity is not known. This sample was included in a study of early T cells in non-severe SARS-CoV-2 infection. Study-level points and caveats: Sequences matched to VDJdb favored anti-spike CD8 responses, while private and CD4 specificities were missed.

Molecules of cDNA were individually given unique molecular identifiers that were attached to them. From the 5' RACE reads, TCRdb called clonotypes with MiXCR, one entry per CDR3 protein. The table includes around 53,000 distinct CDR3 sequences, about 11% detected once. In germline, CDR1 is MDHEN, CDR2 SYDVKM. The CDR3 length is 14 residues. The germline V and J ends were trimmed by 5 bases and 1 base, with 11 bases remaining between them. This chain connects TRBV28 to TRBJ2-5; D might be TRBD1 (5 bases). The clonotype originates from an adult who was a healthcare worker with PCR-confirmed SARS-CoV-2 infection or an uninfected control (not recorded which). The sequenced material came from whole blood. The CDR3 DNA is TGTGCCAGCAGTCGCGGAGACAGCCAAGAGACCCAGTACTTC. Translation: CASSRGDSQETQYF.